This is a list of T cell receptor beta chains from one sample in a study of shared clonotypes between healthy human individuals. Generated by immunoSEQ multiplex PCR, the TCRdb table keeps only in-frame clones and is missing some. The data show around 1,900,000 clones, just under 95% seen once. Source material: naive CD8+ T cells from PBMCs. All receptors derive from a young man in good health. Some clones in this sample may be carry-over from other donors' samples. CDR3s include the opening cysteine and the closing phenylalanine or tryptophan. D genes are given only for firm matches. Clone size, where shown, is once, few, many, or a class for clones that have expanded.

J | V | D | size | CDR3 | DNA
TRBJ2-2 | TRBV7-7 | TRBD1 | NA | CASSSGTGHGELFF | TGTGCCAGCAGCTCCGGGACAGGTCACGGGGAGCTGTTTTTT
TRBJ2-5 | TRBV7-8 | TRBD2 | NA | CASSLGGRRETQYF | TGTGCCAGCAGCTTAGGCGGGAGAAGGGAGACCCAGTACTTC
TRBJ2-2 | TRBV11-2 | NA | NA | CASSYGTNTGELFF | TGTGCCAGCAGCTATGGGACGAACACCGGGGAGCTGTTTTTT
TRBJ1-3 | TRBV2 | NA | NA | CAAMRTSSSGNTIYF | TGTGCCGCAATGAGGACATCGAGCTCTGGAAACACCATATATTTT
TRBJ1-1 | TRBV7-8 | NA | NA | CASARGAFGEAFF | TGTGCCAGCGCCCGGGGGGCTTTCGGTGAAGCTTTCTTT
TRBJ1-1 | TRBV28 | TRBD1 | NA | CASSSPRQGFEAFF | TGTGCCAGCAGTTCACCAAGACAGGGATTTGAGGCTTTCTTT
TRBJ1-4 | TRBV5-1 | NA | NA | CASSSAPGATNEKLFF | TGCGCCAGCAGTTCCGCCCCAGGGGCGACTAATGAAAAACTGTTTTTT
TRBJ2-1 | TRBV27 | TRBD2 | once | CASSLGAGVVNEQFF | TGTGCCAGCAGTTTAGGAGCGGGAGTTGTGAATGAGCAGTTCTTC
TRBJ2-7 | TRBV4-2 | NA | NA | CASSQDWLAVYEQYF | TGTGCCAGCAGCCAAGATTGGCTAGCCGTTTACGAGCAGTACTTC
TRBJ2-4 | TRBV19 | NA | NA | CASSDIYRDTEENIQYF | TGTGCCAGTAGCGATATTTACCGGGACACGGAGGAGAACATTCAGTACTTC
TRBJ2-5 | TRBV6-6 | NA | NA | CASSYSAQETQYF | TGTGCCAGCAGTTACTCTGCTCAAGAGACCCAGTACTTC
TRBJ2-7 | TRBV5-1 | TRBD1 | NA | CASSFVDRGLPSSYEQYF | TGCGCCAGCAGCTTTGTGGACAGGGGGCTACCCAGCTCCTACGAGCAGTACTTC
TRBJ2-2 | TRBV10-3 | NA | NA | CAISGGTHNTGELFF | TGTGCCATCAGTGGCGGGACCCACAACACCGGGGAGCTGTTTTTT
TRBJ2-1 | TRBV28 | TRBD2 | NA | CASSRLAGGTNEQFF | TGTGCCAGCAGTAGACTAGCGGGAGGGACCAATGAGCAGTTCTTC
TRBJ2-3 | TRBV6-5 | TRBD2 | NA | CASSGTTYTDTQYF | TGTGCCAGCAGTGGGACTACCTACACAGATACGCAGTATTTT
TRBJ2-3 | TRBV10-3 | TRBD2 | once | CATPGPGLAGDGDTQYF | TGTGCCACTCCTGGACCGGGACTAGCGGGAGATGGTGATACGCAGTATTTT
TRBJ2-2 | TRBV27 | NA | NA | CASSFGSNTGELFF | TGTGCCAGCAGTTTCGGCAGTAACACCGGGGAGCTGTTTTTT
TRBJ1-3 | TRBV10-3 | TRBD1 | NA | CAIRTPGQQNTIYF | TGTGCCATCAGGACCCCGGGACAGCAAAACACCATATATTTT
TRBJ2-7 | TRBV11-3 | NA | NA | CASSLTHLPYEQYF | TGTGCCAGCAGCTTAACGCATCTCCCCTACGAGCAGTACTTC
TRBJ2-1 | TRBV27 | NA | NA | CASSLMTGTLFGNEQFF | TGTGCCAGCAGCCTGATGACCGGGACACTCTTTGGGAATGAGCAGTTCTTC
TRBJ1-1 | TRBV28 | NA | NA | CASGPVGTTEAFF | TGTGCCAGCGGCCCGGTGGGGACCACTGAAGCTTTCTTT
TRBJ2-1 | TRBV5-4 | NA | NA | CAIWGGSYNEQFF | TGTGCCATTTGGGGAGGCTCCTACAATGAGCAGTTCTTC
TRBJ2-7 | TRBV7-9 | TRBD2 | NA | CASSPEGTSSYEQYF | TGTGCCAGCAGCCCCGAAGGGACTAGCTCCTACGAGCAGTACTTC
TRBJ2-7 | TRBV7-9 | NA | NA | CASSPHPGAGLAPGEQYF | TGTGCCAGCAGCCCCCACCCCGGGGCAGGGCTAGCCCCAGGCGAGCAGTACTTC
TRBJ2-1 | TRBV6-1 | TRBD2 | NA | CASSSGRAGNEQFF | TGTGCCAGCAGTAGCGGGAGGGCTGGCAATGAGCAGTTCTTC
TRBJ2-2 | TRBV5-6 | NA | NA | CASSLSGNTGELFF | TGTGCCAGCAGCTTGTCCGGGAACACCGGGGAGCTGTTTTTT
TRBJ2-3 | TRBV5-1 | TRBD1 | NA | CASSLEGTGGFSTDTQYF | TGCGCCAGCAGCTTGGAGGGGACAGGGGGCTTTAGCACAGATACGCAGTATTTT
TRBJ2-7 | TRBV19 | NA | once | CASTQRDSPYEQYF | TGTGCCAGTACCCAGCGGGACAGCCCCTACGAGCAGTACTTC
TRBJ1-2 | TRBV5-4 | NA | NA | CASSGDLAGLYGYTF | TGTGCCAGCAGCGGGGACCTCGCAGGGTTGTATGGCTACACCTTC
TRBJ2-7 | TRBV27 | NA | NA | CASSFSSGPFSYEQYF | TGTGCCAGCAGTTTTTCTTCAGGGCCTTTTAGCTACGAGCAGTACTTC
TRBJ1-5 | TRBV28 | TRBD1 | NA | CASSWGYRGLNQPQHF | TGTGCCAGCAGTTGGGGGTACAGGGGGCTCAATCAGCCCCAGCATTTT
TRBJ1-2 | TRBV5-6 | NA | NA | CASSLGSASHYGYTF | TGTGCCAGCAGCTTGGGTAGCGCCTCGCACTATGGCTACACCTTC
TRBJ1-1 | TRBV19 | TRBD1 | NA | CASISGQGGEAFF | TGTGCCAGTATTTCGGGACAGGGGGGTGAAGCTTTCTTT
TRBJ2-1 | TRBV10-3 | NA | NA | CAIRENPSYNEQFF | TGTGCCATCAGGGAAAACCCCTCCTACAATGAGCAGTTCTTC
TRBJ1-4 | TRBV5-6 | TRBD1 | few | CASTYDRDEKLFF | TGTGCCAGCACCTATGACAGGGATGAAAAACTGTTTTTT
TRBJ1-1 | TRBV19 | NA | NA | CASSIGVYTEAFF | TGTGCCAGTAGTATAGGGGTTTACACTGAAGCTTTCTTT
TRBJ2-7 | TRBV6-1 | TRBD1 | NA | CASSEGRDRAYEQYF | TGTGCCAGCAGTGAAGGCAGGGACAGAGCCTACGAGCAGTACTTC
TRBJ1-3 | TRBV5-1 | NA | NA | CASSLGQSSGNTIYF | TGCGCCAGCAGCTTGGGACAGAGCTCTGGAAACACCATATATTTT
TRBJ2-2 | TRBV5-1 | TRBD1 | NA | CASSLYQGAGTGELFF | TGCGCCAGCAGCTTGTACCAGGGGGCAGGTACCGGGGAGCTGTTTTTT
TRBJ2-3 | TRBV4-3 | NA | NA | CASSQEGSTDTQYF | TGCGCCAGCAGCCAAGAGGGAAGCACAGATACGCAGTATTTT
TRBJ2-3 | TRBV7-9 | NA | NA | CASIQPSTDTQYF | TGTGCCAGCATCCAACCTAGCACAGATACGCAGTATTTT
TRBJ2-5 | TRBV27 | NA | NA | CASSLLVGETQYF | TGTGCCAGCAGTTTATTGGTTGGAGAGACCCAGTACTTC
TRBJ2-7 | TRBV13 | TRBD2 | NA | CASSSRLAGGMEQYF | TGTGCCAGCAGCTCCAGACTAGCGGGAGGGATGGAGCAGTACTTC
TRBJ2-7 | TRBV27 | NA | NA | CASSFFPGDAYEQYF | TGTGCCAGCAGTTTTTTCCCGGGAGACGCCTACGAGCAGTACTTC
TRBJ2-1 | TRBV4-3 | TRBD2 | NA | CASSQGTSGRADEQFF | TGCGCCAGCAGCCAAGGGACTAGCGGGAGAGCGGATGAGCAGTTCTTC
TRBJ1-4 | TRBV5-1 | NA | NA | CASSLVWRSTNEKLFF | TGCGCCAGCAGCTTGGTCTGGAGATCAACTAATGAAAAACTGTTTTTT
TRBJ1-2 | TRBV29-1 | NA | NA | CSVVSIYGYTF | TGCAGCGTTGTCAGCATCTATGGCTACACCTTC
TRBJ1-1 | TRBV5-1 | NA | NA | CASRRDPGVWVDAEAFF | TGCGCCAGCAGGCGAGATCCAGGGGTGTGGGTCGACGCTGAAGCTTTCTTT
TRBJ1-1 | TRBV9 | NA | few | CASRAGRGGAFF | TGTGCCAGCAGAGCGGGCCGCGGCGGAGCTTTCTTT
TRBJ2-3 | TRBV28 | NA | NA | CASSPLGQDTDTQYF | TGTGCCAGCAGTCCCCTTGGACAAGACACAGATACGCAGTATTTT
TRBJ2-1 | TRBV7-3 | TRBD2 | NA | CASSPGTSGLGEQFF | TGTGCCAGCAGCCCTGGGACTAGCGGGCTAGGGGAGCAGTTCTTC
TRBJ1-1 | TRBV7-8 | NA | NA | CASSSTGLSTEAFF | TGTGCCAGCAGCTCCACAGGTTTAAGCACTGAAGCTTTCTTT
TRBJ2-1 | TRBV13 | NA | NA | CASSLQSGRPTGDEQFF | TGTGCCAGCAGCTTGCAATCGGGACGCCCGACTGGGGATGAGCAGTTCTTC